This TCR beta chain was retrieved from a study of T cell responses to AZD1222 COVID-19 vaccine. Study results and caveats: Nearly half of unique spike-specific TCRs reportedly avoided B.1.351 and B.1.1.7 mutated regions. The breadth and depth of Spike-specific TCRs increased once two AZD1222 doses had been given.

Points on this clone: The antigen remains undetermined.

Method: immunoSEQ multiplex PCR; TCRdb's copy keeps in-frame clones and lacks some. The sample consists of around 130,000 clones, around 90% of them appearing once. This sample comprised peripheral blood, obtained 28 days after the second dose of the MenACWY control vaccine. This sequence was found in an adult who received the MenACWY meningococcal vaccine as a control.

The CDR3, as DNA: TGCGCCAGCAGCGTAGTAGCGGGGGCCAACTTGTACAATGAGCAGTTCTTC. Translated, it gives CASSVVAGANLYNEQFF. This chain joins TRBV5-1 and TRBJ2-1; 9 bases align to TRBD2. V lost 4 bases and J lost 4; bases outside the gene matches: 12. The CDR3 is made up of 17 amino acids. Germline CDR1 reads SGHRS; CDR2 reads YFSETQ.